This T cell receptor beta chain was recovered during a study of vaccination and CD4 T cells after COVID-19. About the study: Blood was drawn a median roughly 68 days post second dose, range 14 to 241.

An Oncomine TCR Beta short-read assay was used to sequence the DNA from cultured CD4+ T cells. In TCRdb, the PCR reads were re-called with MiXCR into one record per CDR3 protein. This sample carries about 20,000 distinct CDR3 sequences, about 42% of them seen once, and the ten largest clones take around 27%. The CDR3 consists of 16 residues. CDR1 and CDR2 (germline): MNHEY, SVGEGT. The junction had 17 bases not matched to a gene; V was cut back by 7 bases and J by 6 bases. This clonotype was seen a handful of times. The antigen is undetermined. Specified treatment: roughly ten-day PBMC culture with coronavirus spike peptide pools or control peptides (ViraFEST assay). The healthy vaccine recipients were free of prior SARS-CoV-2 infection; their nucleocapsid antibodies were negative before and after vaccination. Replacement of half the medium with fresh IL-2 medium took place on days 3 and 7.

The chain is built from TRBV6-2 or TRBV6-3 and TRBJ2-7; 8 bases are shared with TRBD2. This sample comprised CD4+ T cells from blood, cultured in vitro, obtained before SARS-CoV-2 vaccination. This clonotype was obtained from a human donor who received a COVID-19 vaccine. This CDR3 is CASKALGSGLASEQYF. The DNA of the CDR3 is TGTGCCAGCAAAGCGCTCGGGTCAGGACTAGCTAGCGAGCAGTACTTC.